This T cell receptor (beta chain) was observed in a study of cytomegalovirus exposure and HLA in healthy donors. This CDR3 has 16 residues. Germline CDR1 and CDR2: WSHSY and SAAADI. Germline trimming cut 3 bases from V and 7 bases from J; bases unmatched to any gene: 13. The PCR employed 60 Vbeta primers together with 13 Jbeta primers. The method was immunoSEQ multiplex PCR; TCRdb's version includes in-frame clones alone and lacks a portion of them. The sample has fewer than 110,000 clones; around 85% are singletons. This clonotype was sampled from a man aged 25 to 45 in good health and CMV-seronegative. The rearrangement links TRBV10-2 to TRBJ2-7, with 9 bases aligning to TRBD2. The sample was PBMCs. CDR3 sequence (DNA): TGCGCCAGCAGTGACGGCAGCGGGGGGCTCACGGGGGAGCAGTACTTC. Residues: CASSDGSGGLTGEQYF.